Below, one T cell receptor (beta chain) is given with its context. Its target is not known. Per germline, CDR1 SGHKS and CDR2 YYEKEE (reference sequence). This CDR3 is 15 amino acids long. V lost 0 bases and J 4 bases, leaving 13 bases between the germline ends. These data originate in a study of cytomegalovirus exposure and HLA in healthy donors. Study-level findings and limits: V- and J-gene trimming in TCR beta was tied to a missense DCLRE1C variant by an analysis performed later. The authors listed 180 or so TCR beta chains as cytomegalovirus-associated.

PCR involved 60 Vbeta and 13 Jbeta primers. Profiled with immunoSEQ multiplex PCR; TCRdb holds only in-frame clones, not every one. The table has 150,000 to 200,000 clones, around 90% seen once. The V call is TRBV5-5, the J call TRBJ1-1, with D possibly TRBD1 on 5 matching bases. Sequencing was performed on PBMCs. This TCR came from a woman aged 18-29 years in good health and CMV-seronegative. The DNA for the CDR3 is TGTGCCAGCAGCTTGGGGCCGCAAGGGGCCACTGAAGCTTTCTTT. Protein product: CASSLGPQGATEAFF.